This TCR beta chain was recovered during a study of blood T cells in healthy people across ages. Notes on the study in general: Underestimates were what the diversity estimates from one million T cells were considered to be. The study found more naive CD4+ cells and higher diversity in long-lived than aged donors. PBMCs left unsorted prevented a conclusive naive versus antigen-experienced comparison.

Together with a sample-barcoded 5' primer, a J-beta primer mix was included in a second PCR lasting about 7 to 12 cycles. One entry per CDR3 protein, called by TCRdb with MiXCR from the 5' RACE reads. The table shows over 1.5 million distinct CDR3 sequences, with approximately 50% occurring only once. As concerns this clonotype: Its specificity is unknown.

J lost 4 bases, V lost 6 bases, and 4 bases had no gene match. Germline loops: CDR1 SEHNR, CDR2 FQNEAQ (reference sequence). The CDR3 consists of 13 residues. The receptor comes from a woman in her thirties or forties in good health. Sequenced input: blood. The V call is TRBV7-9, the J call TRBJ1-1; TRBD1 agrees at 8 bases. The CDR3 is CASREQGGTEAFF. The CDR3 nucleotides are TGTGCCAGCAGAGAACAGGGGGGCACTGAAGCTTTCTTT.